The clone carrying this T cell receptor beta chain turned up a few times. Antigen specificity is unknown. The sample belongs to a study of vaccination and CD4 T cells after COVID-19. The Oncomine TCR Beta short-read assay was applied to DNA of cultured CD4+ T cells. MiXCR, run by TCRdb on the PCR reads, gives a single entry per CDR3 protein. The sample yields over 9,000 distinct CDR3 sequences, roughly two fifths seen once. Noted treatment: roughly ten-day PBMC culture with coronavirus spike peptide pools or control peptides (ViraFEST assay). The sequence was obtained from a human donor who had recovered from COVID-19. Sequences were obtained from CD4+ T cells from blood, cultured in vitro.

CDR3 residues: CASSLVGGPDTEAFF. The CDR3 DNA reads TGCGCCAGCAGCTTGGTCGGGGGGCCGGACACTGAAGCTTTCTTT. V is TRBV5-1 and J is TRBJ1-1, with a tentative D call TRBD1 (6 bases). The CDR3 is 15 amino acids. CDR1 is SGHRS and CDR2 is YFSETQ in the germline V gene. V was pared by 0 bases and J by 3 bases, with 12 bases between. The full variable domain, completed using reference TRBV5-1 and TRBJ1-1, is KAGVTQTPRYLIKTRGQQVTLSCSPISGHRSVSWYQQTPGQGLQFLFEYFSETQRNKGNFPGRFSGRQFSNSRSEMNVSTLELGDSALYLCASSLVGGPDTEAFFGQGTRLTVV.